The T cell receptor (beta chain) under discussion was sequenced for a study of prognosis after radiotherapy for stage I lung cancer. Multiplex PCR, run in two rounds, amplified TCR beta CDR3 from genomic DNA. First-round PCR, the initial amplification, used primers specific to each TRBV and TRBJ gene. TCRdb independently ran MiXCR on the multiplex PCR reads; one entry per CDR3 protein. This sample has tens of thousands of distinct CDR3 sequences; approximately 31% occur once, and the top ten carry around 10%. This CDR3 region has 14 residues. Trimming removed 0 bases from V and 8 bases from J, with 12 bases in between. CDR1 and CDR2 from the germline V gene are SGDLS and YYNGEE.

The rearrangement joins TRBV9 to TRBJ2-4; D is possibly TRBD2 (5 bases). The origin of this receptor is a donor over 45 with non-small cell lung cancer. Sequenced here: PBMCs, sampled before or after stereotactic body radiation therapy (not recorded which). The CDR3 reads CASSVGMAGDIQYF. CDR3 sequence (DNA): TGTGCCAGCAGCGTAGGGATGGCCGGGGACATTCAGTACTTC.